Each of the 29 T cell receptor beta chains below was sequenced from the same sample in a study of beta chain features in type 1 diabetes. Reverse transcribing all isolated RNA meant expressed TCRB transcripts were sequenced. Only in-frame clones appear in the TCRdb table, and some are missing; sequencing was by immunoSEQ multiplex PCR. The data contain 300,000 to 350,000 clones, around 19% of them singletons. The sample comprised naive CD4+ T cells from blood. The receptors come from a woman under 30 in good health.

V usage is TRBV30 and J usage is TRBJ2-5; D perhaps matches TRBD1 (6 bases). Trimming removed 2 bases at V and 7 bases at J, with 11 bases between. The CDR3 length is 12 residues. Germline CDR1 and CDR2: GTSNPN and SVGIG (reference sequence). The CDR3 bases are TGTGCCTGGAGTTTCTGGGGGCGGACCCAGTACTTC. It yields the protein CAWSFWGRTQYF.

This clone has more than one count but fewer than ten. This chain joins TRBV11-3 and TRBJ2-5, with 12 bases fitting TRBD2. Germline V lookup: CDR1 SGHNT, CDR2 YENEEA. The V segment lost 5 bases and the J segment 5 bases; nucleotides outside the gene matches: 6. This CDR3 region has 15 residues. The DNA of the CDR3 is TGTGCCAGCAGCCAGCGACTAGCGGGAGTTGAGACCCAGTACTTC. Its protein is CASSQRLAGVETQYF.

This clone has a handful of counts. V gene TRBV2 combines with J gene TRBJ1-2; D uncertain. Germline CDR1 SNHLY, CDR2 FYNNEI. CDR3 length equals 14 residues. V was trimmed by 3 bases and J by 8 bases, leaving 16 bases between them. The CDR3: CASSDPVPGIGYTF. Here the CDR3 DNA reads TGTGCCAGCAGTGACCCCGTCCCGGGGATCGGCTACACCTTC.

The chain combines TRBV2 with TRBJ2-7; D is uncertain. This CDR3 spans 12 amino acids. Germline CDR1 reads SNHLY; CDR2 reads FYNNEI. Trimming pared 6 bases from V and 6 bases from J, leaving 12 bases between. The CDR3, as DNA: TGTGCCAGCAGACCTGACTCGGGCGAGCAGTACTTC. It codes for CASRPDSGEQYF.

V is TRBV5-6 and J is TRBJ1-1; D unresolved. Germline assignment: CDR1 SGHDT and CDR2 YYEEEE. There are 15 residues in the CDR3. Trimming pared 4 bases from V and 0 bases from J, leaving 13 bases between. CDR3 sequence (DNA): TGTGCCAGCAGCAATAGAGTTATGATGAACACTGAAGCTTTCTTT. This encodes CASSNRVMMNTEAFF.

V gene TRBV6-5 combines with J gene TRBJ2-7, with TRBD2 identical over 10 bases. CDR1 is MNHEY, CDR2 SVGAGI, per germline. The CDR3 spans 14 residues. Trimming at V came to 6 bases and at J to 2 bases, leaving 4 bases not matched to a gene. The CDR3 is CASRYGLAAYEQYF. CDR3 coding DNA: TGTGCCAGCAGATACGGACTAGCGGCCTACGAGCAGTACTTC.

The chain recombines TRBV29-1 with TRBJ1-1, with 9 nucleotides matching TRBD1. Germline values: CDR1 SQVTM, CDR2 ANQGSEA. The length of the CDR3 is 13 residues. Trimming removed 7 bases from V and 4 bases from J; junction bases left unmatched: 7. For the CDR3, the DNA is TGCAGCGGGGGACAGGGCCGGGGCACTGAAGCTTTCTTT. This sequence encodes CSGGQGRGTEAFF.

The CDR3 nucleotides read TGTGCCAGCAGCAGAGACAGGAGCTCCTACGAGCAGTACTTC. The encoded protein is CASSRDRSSYEQYF. The chain is built from TRBV9 and TRBJ2-7; a weak D match, TRBD1 (6 bases). V shed 4 bases and J shed 0 bases, with 11 bases lying between them. From germline, CDR1 is SGDLS and CDR2 YYNGEE. This CDR3 contains 14 residues.

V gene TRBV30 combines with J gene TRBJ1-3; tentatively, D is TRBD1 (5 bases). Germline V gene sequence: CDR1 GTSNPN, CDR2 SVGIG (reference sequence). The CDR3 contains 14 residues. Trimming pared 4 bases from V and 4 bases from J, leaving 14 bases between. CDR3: CAWMGPGLGNTIYF. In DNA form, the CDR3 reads TGTGCCTGGATGGGGCCAGGGTTGGGAAACACCATATATTTT.

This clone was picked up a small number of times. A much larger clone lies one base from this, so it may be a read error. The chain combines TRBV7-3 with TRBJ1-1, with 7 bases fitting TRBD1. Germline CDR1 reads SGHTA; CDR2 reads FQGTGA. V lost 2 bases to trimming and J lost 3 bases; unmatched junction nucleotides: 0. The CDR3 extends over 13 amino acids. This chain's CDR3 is CASSLQGDTEAFF. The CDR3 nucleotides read TGTGCCAGCAGCTTACAGGGGGACACTGAAGCTTTCTTT.

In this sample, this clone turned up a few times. The CDR3 DNA follows: TGTGCCTGGGGAAATGCAGGACTAGGGGTTCAGCCCCAGCATTTT. Translation gives CAWGNAGLGVQPQHF. The chain couples TRBV30 to TRBJ1-5, with D maybe TRBD1 (5 bases). CDR1 is GTSNPN, CDR2 SVGIG, per germline (reference sequence). Trimming stripped 5 bases from V and 6 bases from J, with 20 bases between. This CDR3 has 15 residues.

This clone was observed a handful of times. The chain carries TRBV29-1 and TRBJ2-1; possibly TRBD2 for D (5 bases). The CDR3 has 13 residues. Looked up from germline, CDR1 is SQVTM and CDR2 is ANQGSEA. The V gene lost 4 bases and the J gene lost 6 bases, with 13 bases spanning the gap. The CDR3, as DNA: TGCAGCGTTGCCCCACAGCGGCCCAATGAGCAGTTCTTC. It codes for CSVAPQRPNEQFF.

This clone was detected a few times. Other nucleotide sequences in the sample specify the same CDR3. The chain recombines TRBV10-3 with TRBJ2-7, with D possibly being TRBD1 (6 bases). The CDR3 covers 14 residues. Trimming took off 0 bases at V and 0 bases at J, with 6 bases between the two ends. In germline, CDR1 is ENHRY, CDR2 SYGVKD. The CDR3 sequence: CAISESGGSYEQYF. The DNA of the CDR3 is TGTGCCATCAGTGAGTCAGGGGGCTCCTACGAGCAGTACTTC.

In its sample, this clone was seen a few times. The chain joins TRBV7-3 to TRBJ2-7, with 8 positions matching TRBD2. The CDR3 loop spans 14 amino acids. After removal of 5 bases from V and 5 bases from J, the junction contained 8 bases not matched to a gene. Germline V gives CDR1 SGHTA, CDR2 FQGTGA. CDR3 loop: CASSPSGSRHEQYF. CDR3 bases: TGTGCCAGCAGCCCCAGCGGGAGTCGACACGAGCAGTACTTC.

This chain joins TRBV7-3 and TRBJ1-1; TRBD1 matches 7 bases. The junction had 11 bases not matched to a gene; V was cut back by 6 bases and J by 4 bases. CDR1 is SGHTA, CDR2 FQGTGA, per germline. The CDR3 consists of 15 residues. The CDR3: CASSSTGERGTEAFF. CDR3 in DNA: TGTGCCAGCAGTTCCACAGGGGAGAGGGGCACTGAAGCTTTCTTT.

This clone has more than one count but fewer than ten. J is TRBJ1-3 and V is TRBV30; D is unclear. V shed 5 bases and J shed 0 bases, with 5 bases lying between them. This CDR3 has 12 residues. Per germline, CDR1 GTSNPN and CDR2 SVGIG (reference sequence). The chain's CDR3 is CAWGSSGNTIYF. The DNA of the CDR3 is TGTGCCTGGGGGAGCTCTGGAAACACCATATATTTT. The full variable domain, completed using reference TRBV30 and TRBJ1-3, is SQTIHQWPATLVQPVGSPLSLECTVEGTSNPNLYWYRQAAGRGLQLLFYSVGIGQISSEVPQNLSASRPQDRQFILSSKKLLLSDSGFYLCAWGSSGNTIYFGEGSWLTVV.

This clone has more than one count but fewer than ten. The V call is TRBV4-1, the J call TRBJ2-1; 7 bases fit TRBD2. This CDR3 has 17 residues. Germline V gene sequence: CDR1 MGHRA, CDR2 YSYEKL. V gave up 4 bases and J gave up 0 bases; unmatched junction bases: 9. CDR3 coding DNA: TGCGCCAGCAGCCCCCGGTTGAGCGGGAACTCCTACAATGAGCAGTTCTTC. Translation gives CASSPRLSGNSYNEQFF.

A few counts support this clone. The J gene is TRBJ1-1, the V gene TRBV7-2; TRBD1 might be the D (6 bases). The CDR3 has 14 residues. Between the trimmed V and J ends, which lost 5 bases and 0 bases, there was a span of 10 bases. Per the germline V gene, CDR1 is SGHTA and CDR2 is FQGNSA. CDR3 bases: TGTGCCAGCAGCGCAGACAGGATGAACACTGAAGCTTTCTTT. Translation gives CASSADRMNTEAFF.

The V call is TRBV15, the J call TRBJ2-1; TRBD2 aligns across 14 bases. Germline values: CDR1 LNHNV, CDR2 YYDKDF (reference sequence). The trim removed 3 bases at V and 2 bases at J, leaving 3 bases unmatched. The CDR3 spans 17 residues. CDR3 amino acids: CATSSGTSGRTYNEQFF. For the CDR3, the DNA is TGTGCCACCAGCAGCGGGACTAGCGGGAGAACCTACAATGAGCAGTTCTTC.

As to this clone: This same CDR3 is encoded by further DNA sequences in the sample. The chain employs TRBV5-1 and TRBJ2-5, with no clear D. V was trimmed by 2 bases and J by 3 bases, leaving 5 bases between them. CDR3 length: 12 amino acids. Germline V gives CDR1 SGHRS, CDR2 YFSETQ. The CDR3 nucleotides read TGCGCCAGCAGCTTACAAGAAGAGACCCAGTACTTC. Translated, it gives CASSLQEETQYF.

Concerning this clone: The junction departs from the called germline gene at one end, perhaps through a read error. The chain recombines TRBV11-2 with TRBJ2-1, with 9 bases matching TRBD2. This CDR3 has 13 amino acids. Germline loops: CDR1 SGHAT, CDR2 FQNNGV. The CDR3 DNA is TGTGCCAGCAGCTCCAGGGTAGCGGGAGATAAGATCTTC. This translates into CASSSRVAGDKIF.

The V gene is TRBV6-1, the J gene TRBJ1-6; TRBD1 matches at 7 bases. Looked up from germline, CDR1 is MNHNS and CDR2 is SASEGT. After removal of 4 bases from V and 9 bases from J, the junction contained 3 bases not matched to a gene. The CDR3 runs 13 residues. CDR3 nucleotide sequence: TGTGCCAGCAGTGGACAGGGCACTTCACCCCTCCACTTT. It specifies CASSGQGTSPLHF.

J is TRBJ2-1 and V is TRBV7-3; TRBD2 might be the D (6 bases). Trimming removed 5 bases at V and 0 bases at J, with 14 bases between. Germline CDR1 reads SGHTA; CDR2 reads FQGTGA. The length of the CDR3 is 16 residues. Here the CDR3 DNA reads TGTGCCAGCAGCCACCCCGGGGGTCGCTCCTACAATGAGCAGTTCTTC. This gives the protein CASSHPGGRSYNEQFF.

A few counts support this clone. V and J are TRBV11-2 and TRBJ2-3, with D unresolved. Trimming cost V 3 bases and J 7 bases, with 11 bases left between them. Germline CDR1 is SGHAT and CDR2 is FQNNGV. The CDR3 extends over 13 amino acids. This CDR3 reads CASSFPGAYTQYF. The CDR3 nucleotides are TGTGCCAGCAGCTTCCCTGGAGCGTATACGCAGTATTTT.

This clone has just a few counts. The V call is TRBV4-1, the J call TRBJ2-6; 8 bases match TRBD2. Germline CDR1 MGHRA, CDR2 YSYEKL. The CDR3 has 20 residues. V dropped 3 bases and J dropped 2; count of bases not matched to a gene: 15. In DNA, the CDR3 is TGCGCCAGCAGCCAGGAGCGGCCCCGGGGGGGCTCCACTGGGGCCAACGTCCTGACTTTC. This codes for CASSQERPRGGSTGANVLTF.

CDR3 in amino acids: CAWSSGPAAQYF. CDR3 nucleotide sequence: TGTGCCTGGAGTTCCGGTCCGGCGGCCCAGTACTTC. V gene TRBV30 combines with J gene TRBJ2-5; no clear D. Germline values: CDR1 GTSNPN, CDR2 SVGIG (reference sequence). Trimming took 2 bases from V and 9 from J, leaving 13 bases between them. This CDR3 is built from 12 residues.

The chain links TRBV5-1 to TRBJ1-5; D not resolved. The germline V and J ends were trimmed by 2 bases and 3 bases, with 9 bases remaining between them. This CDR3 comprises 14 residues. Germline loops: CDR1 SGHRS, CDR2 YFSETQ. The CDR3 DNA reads TGCGCCAGCAGCTTCCTATTCCTCAATCAGCCCCAGCATTTT. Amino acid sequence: CASSFLFLNQPQHF.

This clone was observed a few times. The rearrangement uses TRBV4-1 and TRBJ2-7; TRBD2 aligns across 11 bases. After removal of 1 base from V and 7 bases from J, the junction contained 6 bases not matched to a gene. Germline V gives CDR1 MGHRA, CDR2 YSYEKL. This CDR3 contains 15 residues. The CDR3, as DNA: TGCGCCAGCAGCCAAGGACTAGCGGGACGAGGGGAGCAGTACTTC. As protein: CASSQGLAGRGEQYF.

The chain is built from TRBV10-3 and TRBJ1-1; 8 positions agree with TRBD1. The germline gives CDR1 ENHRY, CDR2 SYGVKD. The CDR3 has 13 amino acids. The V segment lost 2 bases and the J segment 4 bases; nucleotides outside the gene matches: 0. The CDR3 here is CAISETGGTEAFF. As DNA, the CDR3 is TGTGCCATCAGTGAGACAGGGGGCACTGAAGCTTTCTTT.